Presented here are 18 T cell receptor beta chains from one specimen sequenced in a study of somatic mutations in cytotoxic T cells in rheumatoid arthritis. Sequencing was performed with immunoSEQ multiplex PCR; in TCRdb, only in-frame clones are kept and a portion is missing. The sample lists under 20,000 clones; roughly 80% were seen once. Sequenced input: CD8+ T cells sorted from blood. All receptors come from an adult with rheumatoid arthritis.

This sequence joins TRBV21-1 and TRBJ2-7; the table gives TRBD1 as D, unverified against the DNA. TRBV21-1 has pseudogene status. The CDR3 covers 21 residues. This chain's CDR3 is CASSPKDRESIPTLLSYEQYF. In nucleotides, the CDR3 is TGTGCCAGCAGCCCCAAGGACAGGGAGAGTATACCCACTCTACTATCCTACGAGCAGTACTTC.

This clone has only one observation. V and J are TRBV21-1 and TRBJ1-4. TRBV21-1 is a pseudogene segment. The CDR3 is 16 amino acids. The CDR3 coding sequence is TGTGCCAGCAAGTCGAGGGTGGACCAAACTAATGAAAAACTGTTTTTT. This sequence encodes CASKSRVDQTNEKLFF.

The J gene is TRBJ2-1, the V gene TRBV6-5; D is undetermined. Trimming took off 8 bases at V and 2 bases at J, with 13 bases between the two ends. There are 14 residues in the CDR3. Germline V gene data show CDR1 as MNHEY and CDR2 as SVGAGI. Written as DNA, the CDR3 is TGTGCCAGCCGGACCTACAAAACCTACAATGAGCAGTTCTTC. Protein: CASRTYKTYNEQFF.

V and J are TRBV2 and TRBJ2-1; 12 nucleotides agree with TRBD1. Germline V gene data show CDR1 as SNHLY and CDR2 as FYNNEI. J gave up 7 bases and V 2 bases, and 6 bases lay outside the gene matches. The CDR3 covers 16 residues. The CDR3 spells CASSEWGTGGWNEQFF. CDR3 DNA sequence: TGTGCCAGCAGTGAATGGGGGACAGGGGGCTGGAATGAGCAGTTCTTC.

The V call is TRBV19, the J call TRBJ2-1; a weak D match, TRBD1 (5 bases). Germline lookup yields CDR1 LNHDA and CDR2 SQIVND (reference sequence). The CDR3 sequence is 14 residues long. Trimming removed 3 bases at V and 7 bases at J, with 13 bases between. CDR3 region: CASSMGSGWNEQFF. The CDR3 region has the DNA TGTGCCAGTAGTATGGGATCAGGGTGGAATGAGCAGTTCTTC.

This chain links TRBV2 with TRBJ1-1; the D is unclear. In germline, CDR1 is SNHLY, CDR2 FYNNEI. V was cut by 5 bases and J by 2 bases, with 6 bases left in between. This CDR3 is built from 12 residues. CDR3 in DNA: TGTGCCAGCAGTCCCCAAAACACTGAAGCTTTCTTT. The encoded protein is CASSPQNTEAFF.

This chain connects TRBV5-1 to TRBJ2-1, with 8 positions matching TRBD1. Germline CDR1 SGHRS, CDR2 YFSETQ. The CDR3 length is 14 residues. Germline trimming cut 4 bases from V and 9 bases from J; bases unmatched to any gene: 9. The CDR3 DNA reads as TGCGCCAGCAGCGACGAGGACAGGGATTTTGAGCAGTTCTTC. Translation gives CASSDEDRDFEQFF.

The chain recombines TRBV5-6 with TRBJ2-3; TRBD1 aligns across 8 bases. The CDR3 has 15 amino acids. Germline CDR1 and CDR2: SGHDT and YYEEEE. Unmatched junction bases numbered 8, after V lost 6 bases and J lost 2 bases. DNA for the CDR3: TGTGCCAGCACCATTTGGGACAGGTTCACAGATACGCAGTATTTT. This encodes CASTIWDRFTDTQYF.

This clone was counted between two and nine times. The chain recombines TRBV10-2 with TRBJ2-1; 8 bases are shared with TRBD2. The V gene end was trimmed by 10 bases and the J gene end by 3 bases; junction bases not matched to a gene: 11. The CDR3 has 15 amino acids. The germline V gene encodes CDR1 WSHSY and CDR2 SAAADI. The CDR3 bases are TGCGCCACAAATCCGACGGGGGGGAACTACAATGAGCAGTTCTTC. Translation gives CATNPTGGNYNEQFF.

The rearrangement joins TRBV6-6 to TRBJ2-5; no reliable D call. The CDR3 runs 14 residues. The V and J ends lost 1 base and 1 base respectively, with 7 bases between them. Germline V gene sequence: CDR1 MNHNY, CDR2 SVGAGI (reference sequence). This CDR3 is CASSYLNFQETQYF. The DNA of the CDR3 is TGTGCCAGCAGTTACTTGAACTTCCAAGAGACCCAGTACTTC.

The chain carries TRBV6-5 and TRBJ2-5, with TRBD2 matching 8 bases. V gave up 3 bases and J gave up 4 bases; unmatched junction bases: 7. Per the germline V gene, CDR1 is MNHEY and CDR2 is SVGAGI. The CDR3 consists of 15 residues. The CDR3 DNA reads TGTGCCAGCAGTTATACGGGAGGGGGTCTAGAGACCCAGTACTTC. Its translation is CASSYTGGGLETQYF.

This clone was observed once. The rearrangement links TRBV7-6 to TRBJ2-7, with 8 bases matching TRBD1. The CDR3 runs 14 residues. Germline V gene lookup returns CDR1 SGHVS and CDR2 FNYEAQ. V dropped 0 bases and J dropped 5; count of bases not matched to a gene: 3. The CDR3 sequence: CASSLARGLDEQYF. In DNA form, the CDR3 reads TGTGCCAGCAGCTTAGCCAGGGGGCTTGACGAGCAGTACTTC.

The chain combines TRBV6-5 with TRBJ1-1; D is unresolved. The V end was cut by 2 bases, the J end by 3 bases, with 7 bases between. This CDR3 contains 13 residues. Germline values: CDR1 MNHEY, CDR2 SVGAGI. The CDR3: CASSYTVDTEAFF. The CDR3 nucleotides are TGTGCCAGCAGTTACACGGTGGACACTGAAGCTTTCTTT.

The chain carries TRBV7-9 and TRBJ1-3; D unclear. This CDR3 spans 14 amino acids. Germline CDR1 is SEHNR and CDR2 is FQNEAQ (reference sequence). The ends were cut back, 5 bases at V and 10 bases at J, with 18 bases in the middle. The chain's CDR3 is CASSLPFTEWTIYF. DNA for the CDR3: TGTGCCAGCAGCCTCCCCTTTACGGAATGGACCATATATTTT.

The chain couples TRBV28 to TRBJ1-5; perhaps TRBD1 as D (6 bases). CDR1 is MDHEN and CDR2 is SYDVKM in the germline V gene. Trimming stripped 7 bases from V and 6 bases from J, with 10 bases between. The CDR3 contains 12 residues. Written as DNA, the CDR3 is TGTGCCAGCATAGGGGGTGGTCAGCCCCAGCATTTT. This encodes CASIGGGQPQHF.

In this sample, this clone turned up a few times. The V call is TRBV27, the J call TRBJ1-6; possibly TRBD1 for D (5 bases). There are 12 residues in the CDR3. The V and J ends lost 5 bases and 9 bases respectively, with 8 bases between them. Germline V lookup: CDR1 MNHEY, CDR2 SMNVEV (reference sequence). CDR3 sequence: CASSAGRSPLHF. In DNA form, the CDR3 reads TGTGCCAGCAGTGCAGGGCGTTCACCCCTCCACTTT.

The gene calls are TRBV13 and TRBJ2-1; D possibly corresponds to TRBD1 (5 bases). This CDR3 spans 13 amino acids. In germline, CDR1 is PRHDT, CDR2 FYEKMQ (reference sequence). Trimming pared 5 bases from V and 7 bases from J, leaving 12 bases between. CDR3 DNA sequence: TGTGCCAGCAGCCGAAAAGGGGCGAATGAGCAGTTCTTC. It translates to CASSRKGANEQFF. Filled out from reference TRBV13 and TRBJ2-1, the complete variable domain reads AAGVIQSPRHLIKEKRETATLKCYPIPRHDTVYWYQQGPGQDPQFLISFYEKMQSDKGSIPDRFSAQQFSDYHSELNMSSLELGDSALYFCASSRKGANEQFFGPGTRLTVL.

Here the CDR3 reads CASSFWGIRATNEKLFF. In nucleotides, the CDR3 is TGTGCCAGCAGCTTTTGGGGTATACGGGCAACTAATGAAAAACTGTTTTTT. The chain is built from TRBV7-8 and TRBJ1-4; no firm D call. Looked up from germline, CDR1 is SGHVS and CDR2 is FQNEAQ. CDR3 length: 17 amino acids. Trimming pared 3 bases from V and 0 bases from J, leaving 14 bases between.